These 32 T cell receptor beta chains originate from one sample sequenced in a study of CD8+ T cells in alopecia areata. Treatment defined: oral pan-JAK inhibitor, 5-10 mg twice daily. Sequencing templates came from extracted RNA that was reverse transcribed into cDNA. Here immunoSEQ multiplex PCR was the method, and the copy in TCRdb shows in-frame clones only, minus some. The top ten hold 2% to 3% of the sample, which has 200,000 or so clones, roughly 40% seen once. This material consisted of CD4+ T cells sorted from blood, taken around week 36, from a patient treated with tofacitinib. These receptors all stem from a human donor with alopecia areata.

The chain links TRBV7-9 to TRBJ2-2; D could derive from TRBD1 or TRBD2 (5 bases each). Germline loops: CDR1 SEHNR, CDR2 FQNEAQ (reference sequence). The CDR3 has 15 amino acids. V was pared by 3 bases and J by 2 bases, with 10 bases between. In DNA, the CDR3 is TGTGCCAGCAGCTTCCGGGACGGTAACACCGGGGAGCTGTTTTTT. It translates to CASSFRDGNTGELFF.

The rearrangement uses TRBV28 and TRBJ2-7; possibly TRBD1 for D (5 bases). CDR3 length: 15 amino acids. The V gene's germline CDR1 is MDHEN and CDR2 SYDVKM. V dropped 5 bases and J dropped 0 bases, with 14 bases sitting between them. CDR3 loop: CASSLRESASYEQYF. Written as DNA, the CDR3 is TGTGCCAGCAGTCTCAGGGAATCGGCCTCCTACGAGCAGTACTTC.

The V and J genes are TRBV6-5 and TRBJ2-5; D is possibly TRBD1 or TRBD2 (7 bases each). This CDR3 comprises 14 residues. The ends were cut back, 5 bases at V and 2 bases at J, with 12 bases in the middle. In germline, CDR1 is MNHEY, CDR2 SVGAGI. In nucleotides, the CDR3 is TGTGCCAGCAGTCCAGGGGGGGGGCAAGAGACCCAGTACTTC. It specifies CASSPGGGQETQYF.

The V call is TRBV30, the J call TRBJ1-3; the D is unclear. V lost 0 bases and J 0 bases, leaving 9 bases between the germline ends. Germline lookup yields CDR1 GTSNPN and CDR2 SVGIG (reference sequence). This CDR3 is 15 amino acids long. CDR3 region: CAWSVGGASGNTIYF. The CDR3 DNA is TGTGCCTGGAGTGTAGGCGGTGCCTCTGGAAACACCATATATTTT.

This chain joins TRBV25-1 and TRBJ2-6; D not resolved. Trimming cost V 5 bases and J 0 bases, with 14 bases left between them. The CDR3 spans 17 residues. Germline assignment: CDR1 MGHDK and CDR2 SYGVNS. The CDR3 spells CASSRAFDTSGANVLTF. The CDR3, as DNA: TGTGCCAGCAGTCGTGCCTTCGACACCTCTGGGGCCAACGTCCTGACTTTC.

In this sample, this clone turned up a few times. The gene calls are TRBV29-1 and TRBJ1-2, with D unresolved. The CDR3 is made up of 14 amino acids. The germline gives CDR1 SQVTM, CDR2 ANQGSEA. The V end lost 0 bases, the J end lost 8 bases, and 16 bases lay between the germline ends. This CDR3 reads CSVEDRAADGGYTF. The CDR3 bases are TGCAGCGTTGAAGATCGAGCAGCCGACGGGGGCTACACCTTC.

This rearrangement joins TRBV6-1 to TRBJ2-7; 9 bases fit TRBD1. The CDR3 has 17 residues. The J segment lost 3 bases and the V segment lost 2 bases, leaving 11 bases of the junction unmatched. The germline gives CDR1 MNHNS, CDR2 SASEGT. CDR3 loop: CASSESFTGTGNYEQYF. The CDR3 bases are TGTGCCAGCAGTGAAAGCTTTACCGGGACAGGGAACTACGAGCAGTACTTC.

The chain links TRBV27 to TRBJ2-2; D may be TRBD2 (6 bases). Trimming shortened V by 5 bases and J by 0 bases, and 10 bases separated the two germline ends. Germline CDR1 MNHEY, CDR2 SMNVEV (reference sequence). CDR3 size: 15 residues. The CDR3 spells CASSGSGSNTGELFF. The CDR3 nucleotides are TGTGCCAGCAGTGGTAGCGGCTCGAACACCGGGGAGCTGTTTTTT.

The J gene is TRBJ2-7, the V gene TRBV30; 7 bases align to TRBD1. The CDR3 is 14 residues long. Germline V gene lookup returns CDR1 GTSNPN and CDR2 SVGIG (reference sequence). The V gene end was trimmed by 1 base and the J gene end by 4 bases; junction bases not matched to a gene: 7. In nucleotides, the CDR3 is TGTGCCTGGAGTGCCACGAACAGGGGATACGAGCAGTACTTC. Translating it yields CAWSATNRGYEQYF. The variable domain in full, with the rest retrieved from reference TRBV30 and TRBJ2-7, is SQTIHQWPATLVQPVGSPLSLECTVEGTSNPNLYWYRQAAGRGLQLLFYSVGIGQISSEVPQNLSASRPQDRQFILSSKKLLLSDSGFYLCAWSATNRGYEQYFGPGTRLTVT.

This clone appeared a single time. The chain carries TRBV5-1 and TRBJ1-1; TRBD1 matches 9 bases. V shed 4 bases, J shed 5 bases, and the junction held 12 bases outside the gene matches. In germline, CDR1 is SGHRS, CDR2 YFSETQ. The CDR3 consists of 16 residues. The CDR3 here is CASSGGPGQGFTEAFF. Written as DNA, the CDR3 is TGCGCCAGCAGCGGCGGGCCGGGACAGGGTTTTACTGAAGCTTTCTTT.

This clone has a handful of counts. The J gene is TRBJ1-2, the V gene TRBV6-5; D not resolved. The CDR3 is 11 amino acids. Deletions cut 3 bases from V and 9 bases from J, with 8 bases between. Per germline, CDR1 MNHEY and CDR2 SVGAGI. CDR3 protein: CASSYGLSYTF. In nucleotides, the CDR3 is TGTGCCAGCAGTTATGGGTTAAGCTACACCTTC.

As concerns this clone: Other DNA sequences in the same sample also yield this CDR3. V gene TRBV28 combines with J gene TRBJ1-2; 12 bases map to TRBD1. This CDR3 has 16 amino acids. The ends lost 4 bases at V and 4 bases at J; junction bases unmatched: 7. Germline V gives CDR1 MDHEN, CDR2 SYDVKM. The CDR3 DNA reads as TGTGCCAGCAGTTCCTCCGGGACAGGGGGCTCCTATGGCTACACCTTC. As protein: CASSSSGTGGSYGYTF.

This sequence joins TRBV30 and TRBJ2-4, with 8 bases that match TRBD1. V trimming: 0 bases; J trimming: 4 bases; junction bases outside the gene matches: 2. This CDR3 has 14 residues. Germline CDR1 is GTSNPN and CDR2 is SVGIG (reference sequence). The CDR3 spells CAWSVWTGKNIQYF. The CDR3 DNA is TGTGCCTGGAGTGTATGGACAGGGAAAAACATTCAGTACTTC.

As to this clone: The sample holds other DNA sequences that translate to the same CDR3. The CDR3 nucleotides read TGTGCCAGCAGTGGCCAGGGACCCTCCTACGAGCAGTACTTC. It is translated as CASSGQGPSYEQYF. The chain has TRBV2 and TRBJ2-7; possibly TRBD1 or TRBD2 for D (5 bases each). The CDR3 is made up of 14 amino acids. Trimming removed 4 bases at V and 0 bases at J, with 10 bases between. Germline CDR1 reads SNHLY; CDR2 reads FYNNEI.

In DNA, the CDR3 is TGTGCCAGCAGCTTGATACAGGGCATCCAAGAGACCCAGTACTTC. As protein: CASSLIQGIQETQYF. The V call is TRBV7-9, the J call TRBJ2-5; D is perhaps TRBD1 (6 bases). Trimming removed 3 bases from V and 1 base from J, with 12 bases in between. CDR3 size: 15 residues. Per the germline V gene, CDR1 is SEHNR and CDR2 is FQNEAQ (reference sequence). The full variable domain, its missing parts supplied by reference TRBV7-9 and TRBJ2-5, is DTGVSQNPRHKITKRGQNVTFRCDPISEHNRLYWYRQTLGQGPEFLTYFQNEAQLEKSRLLSDRFSAERPKGSFSTLEIQRTEQGDSAMYLCASSLIQGIQETQYFGPGTRLLVL.

The J gene is TRBJ1-2, the V gene TRBV28; D might be TRBD1 (6 bases). Germline V gene data show CDR1 as MDHEN and CDR2 as SYDVKM. Trimming took off 5 bases at V and 4 bases at J, with 17 bases between the two ends. This CDR3 region has 15 residues. The CDR3: CASSPGYRAIYGYTF. The DNA for the CDR3 is TGTGCCAGCAGTCCAGGCTACAGGGCAATCTATGGCTACACCTTC.

A few counts support this clone. This chain links TRBV30 with TRBJ1-2; tentative D call: TRBD1 (6 bases). V was trimmed by 3 bases and J by 6 bases, leaving 11 bases between them. CDR3 length: 12 residues. CDR1 GTSNPN and CDR2 SVGIG come from the germline V gene (reference sequence). CDR3 in DNA: TGTGCCTGGAGCAGGAACAGGGATGGCTACACCTTC. It encodes CAWSRNRDGYTF.

The V call is TRBV9, the J call TRBJ2-3, with 8 bases lining up with TRBD1. Germline V lookup: CDR1 SGDLS, CDR2 YYNGEE. V shed 3 bases and J 5 bases; nucleotides not matched to a gene: 8. The CDR3 extends over 15 amino acids. The CDR3 DNA follows: TGTGCCAGCAGCGGGCCAGGGGGCGCGGAAGATACGCAGTATTTT. It translates to CASSGPGGAEDTQYF.

V usage is TRBV5-1 and J usage is TRBJ2-1; 8 nucleotides agree with TRBD1. Per the germline V gene, CDR1 is SGHRS and CDR2 is YFSETQ. This CDR3 region has 16 residues. Trimming removed 4 bases from V and 5 bases from J; junction bases left unmatched: 11. The CDR3 DNA sequence: TGCGCCAGCAGCACCCCCAGCAGGGGGCTGAACAATGAGCAGTTCTTC. It yields the protein CASSTPSRGLNNEQFF.

V is TRBV6-5 and J is TRBJ1-2; D uncertain. V was clipped by 5 bases and J by 7 bases, with 11 bases between them. The germline V gene has CDR1 MNHEY and CDR2 SVGAGI. This CDR3 contains 12 residues. The CDR3 coding sequence is TGTGCCAGCAGTCGCCCGCCGAGTGGCTACACCTTC. This sequence encodes CASSRPPSGYTF.

The V call is TRBV7-9, the J call TRBJ2-6, with unresolved D. Germline CDR1 and CDR2: SEHNR and FQNEAQ (reference sequence). This CDR3 is built from 17 residues. V lost 4 bases and J lost 0, with 13 bases in between. The CDR3 region is CASSSPIPNSGANVLTF. The CDR3 nucleotides are TGTGCCAGCAGCTCCCCTATCCCTAACTCTGGGGCCAACGTCCTGACTTTC. The variable domain in full, with the rest retrieved from reference TRBV7-9 and TRBJ2-6, is DTGVSQNPRHKITKRGQNVTFRCDPISEHNRLYWYRQTLGQGPEFLTYFQNEAQLEKSRLLSDRFSAERPKGSFSTLEIQRTEQGDSAMYLCASSSPIPNSGANVLTFGAGSRLTVL.

This clone occurred a few times. This chain connects TRBV7-9 to TRBJ2-1; a possible D gene is TRBD1 (5 bases). In germline, CDR1 is SEHNR, CDR2 FQNEAQ (reference sequence). The CDR3 is 12 amino acids. V lost 1 base and J lost 7, with 5 bases in between. The CDR3 reads CASSLEGNEQFF. CDR3 in DNA: TGTGCCAGCAGCTTAGAGGGGAATGAGCAGTTCTTC.

This clone was observed a few times. This chain links TRBV4-2 with TRBJ2-7; a possible D gene is TRBD2 (6 bases). Germline CDR1 LGHNA, CDR2 YNFKEQ. Trimming pared 4 bases from V and 1 base from J, leaving 20 bases between. The CDR3 has 17 amino acids. The CDR3 sequence is CASSPSGSGRDSYEQYF. CDR3 in DNA: TGTGCCAGCAGCCCGTCCGGGAGCGGGCGGGATTCCTACGAGCAGTACTTC.

This clone came up a few times. This rearrangement joins TRBV11-2 to TRBJ1-5; D is undetermined. The germline V gene has CDR1 SGHAT and CDR2 FQNNGV. Between the trimmed V and J ends, which lost 2 bases and 4 bases, there was a span of 6 bases. CDR3 length: 13 residues. The CDR3 sequence is CASSLKLNQPQHF. DNA for the CDR3: TGTGCCAGCAGCTTAAAATTAAATCAGCCCCAGCATTTT.

J is TRBJ1-5 and V is TRBV4-3; D is undetermined. CDR3 length equals 14 residues. The ends were cut back, 1 base at V and 9 bases at J, with 13 bases in the middle. The germline gives CDR1 LGHNA, CDR2 YSLEER. CDR3 nucleotide sequence: TGCGCCAGCAGCCAAGGCCTGGGGAATGGGCCCCAGCATTTT. This sequence encodes CASSQGLGNGPQHF.

The CDR3 DNA follows: TGCAGCGTCGGACAGGGCGGGGGAGGGGCCAACGTCCTGACTTTC. It encodes CSVGQGGGGANVLTF. The chain recombines TRBV29-1 with TRBJ2-6; weak D call: TRBD1 (8 bases). Trimming removed 6 bases at V and 4 bases at J, with 16 bases between. The CDR3 runs to 15 residues. Germline V gene data show CDR1 as SQVTM and CDR2 as ANQGSEA. The full variable domain, completed using reference TRBV29-1 and TRBJ2-6, is SAVISQKPSRDICQRGTSLTIQCQVDSQVTMMFWYRQQPGQSLTLIATANQGSEATYESGFVIDKFPISRPNLTFSTLTVSNMSPEDSSIYLCSVGQGGGGANVLTFGAGSRLTVL.

The chain employs TRBV25-1 and TRBJ1-4; D remains unclear. The CDR3 consists of 15 residues. Germline CDR1 is MGHDK and CDR2 is SYGVNS. The V end was cut by 5 bases, the J end by 0 bases, with 10 bases between. The CDR3 region has the DNA TGTGCCAGCAGTTTTGGGAGTTCAACTAATGAAAAACTGTTTTTT. As protein: CASSFGSSTNEKLFF.

The V call is TRBV14, the J call TRBJ2-5; 12 bases are a match to TRBD2. The V gene end was trimmed by 4 bases and the J gene end by 9 bases; junction bases not matched to a gene: 9. There are 15 residues in the CDR3. The germline V gene encodes CDR1 SGHDN and CDR2 FVKESK. For the CDR3, the DNA is TGTGCCAGCAGCCGGCTAGCGGGAGGGTCATCGGCCCAGTACTTC. This gives the protein CASSRLAGGSSAQYF.

This clone appeared a few times. The chain carries TRBV30 and TRBJ2-7; D assignment may be TRBD1 or TRBD2 (5 bases each). This CDR3 is 13 amino acids long. The V and J ends lost 5 bases and 6 bases respectively, with 17 bases between them. Germline CDR1 is GTSNPN and CDR2 is SVGIG (reference sequence). The CDR3, as DNA: TGTGCCTGGTCTCCCGGGACCGTGGGCGAGCAGTACTTC. Its protein product is CAWSPGTVGEQYF.

The chain combines TRBV6-1 with TRBJ2-7, with D hard to call. The ends were cut back, 7 bases at V and 0 bases at J, with 10 bases in the middle. This CDR3 region has 13 residues. CDR1 and CDR2 (germline): MNHNS, SASEGT. The CDR3 loop is CASIGPNSYEQYF. CDR3 DNA sequence: TGTGCCAGCATTGGACCGAACTCCTACGAGCAGTACTTC.

The V gene is TRBV29-1, the J gene TRBJ2-2; D call uncertain. CDR1 and CDR2 from the germline V gene are SQVTM and ANQGSEA. Trimming shortened V by 3 bases and J by 0 bases, and 5 bases separated the two germline ends. This CDR3 region has 13 residues. CDR3 region: CSVDSPNTGELFF. The DNA of the CDR3 is TGCAGCGTTGATAGCCCGAACACCGGGGAGCTGTTTTTT.

DNA of the CDR3: TGTGCCAGCAGTTCATCCGGGACAGGGGACTATGGCTACACCTTC. Translation: CASSSSGTGDYGYTF. The chain couples TRBV6-5 to TRBJ1-2, with 10 bases fitting TRBD1. Germline V CDR1 and CDR2: MNHEY, SVGAGI. The J segment lost 3 bases and the V segment lost 4 bases, leaving 5 bases of the junction unmatched. This CDR3 comprises 15 residues.